This T cell receptor beta chain was recorded in a study of Graves' ophthalmopathy and Graves' hyperthyroidism. Amplification of TCR beta CDR3 regions used RNA transcripts. RT-PCR with HTBI primers came first, then second-round multiplex PCR. TCRdb re-analysed the multiplex PCR reads in MiXCR, keeping a single row per CDR3 protein. In the table there are about 740,000 distinct CDR3 sequences, 40% of which are singletons. Germline V gene lookup returns CDR1 SQVTM and CDR2 ANQGSEA. Trimming cost V 8 bases and J 5 bases; bases outside gene matches: 6. The CDR3 covers 12 residues. This sequence joins TRBV29-1 and TRBJ1-1, with 9 bases fitting TRBD1. The sample was peripheral blood. The TCR originated in an adult man with Graves' ophthalmopathy. CDR3 residues: CSLGTGRTEAFF. DNA of the CDR3: TGCAGCCTTGGGACAGGGAGAACTGAAGCTTTCTTT.